Listed here are 18 T cell receptor beta chains from one sample, sequenced in a study of cytomegalovirus exposure and HLA in healthy donors. Use of 60 Vbeta and 13 Jbeta primers characterized the PCR. The method was immunoSEQ multiplex PCR; TCRdb's version includes in-frame clones alone and lacks a portion of them. The table includes about 200,000 clones, around 84% detected once. What was sequenced was PBMCs. Receptors were obtained from a middle-aged man in good health and CMV-seropositive.

The chain links TRBV13 to TRBJ1-4; 7 nucleotides line up with TRBD1. After removal of 7 bases from V and 3 bases from J, the junction contained 11 bases not matched to a gene. This CDR3 has 16 amino acids. Looked up from germline, CDR1 is PRHDT and CDR2 is FYEKMQ (reference sequence). The DNA of the CDR3 is TGTGCCAGCACCGAAATACAGGGGATCCCTAATGAAAAACTGTTTTTT. It yields the protein CASTEIQGIPNEKLFF. Combining the CDR3 with reference TRBV13 and TRBJ1-4 gives the whole variable domain AAGVIQSPRHLIKEKRETATLKCYPIPRHDTVYWYQQGPGQDPQFLISFYEKMQSDKGSIPDRFSAQQFSDYHSELNMSSLELGDSALYFCASTEIQGIPNEKLFFGSGTQLSVL.

The rearrangement joins TRBV5-1 to TRBJ1-2; 7 positions match TRBD1. V trimming: 3 bases; J trimming: 0 bases; junction bases outside the gene matches: 11. Germline V gene sequence: CDR1 SGHRS, CDR2 YFSETQ. The CDR3 covers 17 residues. The CDR3 is CASSSLRDSTSNYGYTF. The DNA of the CDR3 is TGCGCCAGCAGCTCGCTCCGGGACAGCACTTCTAACTATGGCTACACCTTC. Full variable domain (outside the CDR3, taken from reference TRBV5-1 and TRBJ1-2): KAGVTQTPRYLIKTRGQQVTLSCSPISGHRSVSWYQQTPGQGLQFLFEYFSETQRNKGNFPGRFSGRQFSNSRSEMNVSTLELGDSALYLCASSSLRDSTSNYGYTFGSGTRLTVV.

This chain's CDR3 is CASNPTIPFDEGQETQYF. CDR3 DNA sequence: TGTGCCAGCAATCCTACTATCCCTTTTGACGAGGGCCAAGAGACCCAGTACTTC. V and J are TRBV6-4 and TRBJ2-5, with D perhaps TRBD2 (5 bases). There are 18 residues in the CDR3. Trimming left V 7 bases short and J 1 base short, with 25 bases between. CDR1 is MRHNA, CDR2 SNTAGT, per germline.

J is TRBJ2-5 and V is TRBV28; no clear D gene. Germline CDR1 is MDHEN and CDR2 is SYDVKM. Trimming took off 7 bases at V and 1 base at J, with 13 bases between the two ends. This CDR3 region has 14 residues. This CDR3 reads CASKFRDFQETQYF. CDR3 bases: TGTGCCAGCAAGTTTAGAGATTTCCAAGAGACCCAGTACTTC. Full variable domain (missing parts from reference TRBV28 and TRBJ2-5): DVKVTQSSRYLVKRTGEKVFLECVQDMDHENMFWYRQDPGLGLRLIYFSYDVKMKEKGDIPEGYSVSREKKERFSLILESASTNQTSMYLCASKFRDFQETQYFGPGTRLLVL.

The CDR3 bases are TGTGCCAGTACCACAGGGGGCTGGCAGCCCCAGCATTTT. Encoded protein: CASTTGGWQPQHF. This sequence joins TRBV19 and TRBJ1-5, with 9 bases matching TRBD1. The germline gives CDR1 LNHDA, CDR2 SQIVND (reference sequence). With V trimmed by 7 bases and J by 7 bases, 5 bases remained unmatched. The CDR3 is made up of 13 amino acids.

V is TRBV5-1 and J is TRBJ1-3; 9 bases are shared with TRBD1. Per germline, CDR1 SGHRS and CDR2 YFSETQ. The CDR3 is made up of 17 amino acids. The J segment lost 0 bases and the V segment lost 0 bases, leaving 4 bases of the junction unmatched. CDR3 sequence: CASSLAGTGFSGNTIYF. The CDR3, as DNA: TGCGCCAGCAGCTTGGCCGGGACAGGGTTCTCTGGAAACACCATATATTTT.

The CDR3 nucleotides are TGTGCCAGCAGCCTCGGGGGGGCAGCTAATGAAAAACTGTTTTTT. Translating gives CASSLGGAANEKLFF. This chain joins TRBV2 and TRBJ1-4; a weak D match, TRBD1 (6 bases). V shed 6 bases and J shed 3 bases, with 14 bases lying between them. Germline values: CDR1 SNHLY, CDR2 FYNNEI. The CDR3 length is 15 residues.

The chain employs TRBV6-1 and TRBJ2-3; 11 bases fit TRBD2. The CDR3 extends over 19 amino acids. The germline V gene encodes CDR1 MNHNS and CDR2 SASEGT. J was trimmed by 1 base and V by 1 base; bases with no gene match: 10. The CDR3 DNA sequence: TGTGCCAGCAGTGAAGAAATTCTTTATAGCGGGAGGGGCACAGATACGCAGTATTTT. This codes for CASSEEILYSGRGTDTQYF.

On this clone: Its ends do not fully match the called genes, so a read error is possible. The chain links TRBV6-6 to TRBJ2-5; 9 positions agree with TRBD2. CDR1 is MNHNY and CDR2 is SVGAGI in the germline V gene (reference sequence). This CDR3 has 14 residues. In nucleotides, the CDR3 is TGTGCCAGCAGTCCAGCGGGGGGTCGACTTATTCCGGACTTC. Translating it yields CASSPAGGRLIPDF.

V gene TRBV5-1 combines with J gene TRBJ1-1; D ambiguous. With 4 bases removed from V and 3 bases from J, the gap between germline ends came to 19 bases. The V gene's germline CDR1 is SGHRS and CDR2 YFSETQ. The CDR3 is made up of 16 amino acids. DNA for the CDR3: TGCGCCAGCAGCCGGGAACCCTTGACGTGGGACACTGAAGCTTTCTTT. Its translation is CASSREPLTWDTEAFF.

This chain uses TRBV9 with TRBJ2-5; 14 nucleotides line up with TRBD2. CDR1 and CDR2 (germline): SGDLS, YYNGEE. Trimming took 4 bases from V and 2 from J; bases not matched to a gene: 7. The CDR3 is made up of 17 amino acids. The chain's CDR3 is CASSNETSGRAQETQYF. CDR3 nucleotides: TGTGCCAGCAGCAACGAGACTAGCGGGAGGGCGCAAGAGACCCAGTACTTC.

The CDR3 nucleotides are TGTGCCAGCAGCCTAACCACTGGAGGGGTGACCTACGAGCAGTACTTC. It yields the protein CASSLTTGGVTYEQYF. The chain couples TRBV11-2 to TRBJ2-7, with a tentative D call TRBD2 (6 bases). The V gene lost 5 bases and the J gene lost 2 bases, with 19 bases spanning the gap. The CDR3 is made up of 16 amino acids. CDR1 SGHAT and CDR2 FQNNGV come from the germline V gene.

The CDR3 spells CASSTSGVTDTQYF. CDR3 nucleotide sequence: TGTGCCAGTAGCACTAGCGGGGTAACAGATACGCAGTATTTT. The chain combines TRBV19 with TRBJ2-3; TRBD2 matches at 10 bases. J lost 3 bases, V lost 6 bases, and 3 bases had no gene match. This CDR3 comprises 14 residues. Germline values: CDR1 LNHDA, CDR2 SQIVND (reference sequence).

This clone was observed a few times. The chain has TRBV25-1 and TRBJ1-2; 8 bases match TRBD1. Germline CDR1 is MGHDK and CDR2 is SYGVNS. The CDR3 loop spans 17 amino acids. Trimming removed 4 bases from V and 0 bases from J; junction bases left unmatched: 10. The CDR3 coding sequence is TGTGCCAGCAGTGGGCGGGACAGGACGAGCCCTAACTATGGCTACACCTTC. It yields the protein CASSGRDRTSPNYGYTF.

V and J are TRBV5-1 and TRBJ1-2; tentative D call: TRBD1 (5 bases). This CDR3 spans 15 amino acids. CDR1 and CDR2 from the germline V gene are SGHRS and YFSETQ. V was cut by 0 bases and J by 7 bases, with 16 bases left in between. CDR3 loop: CASSLDRGGNGGYTF. In nucleotides, the CDR3 is TGCGCCAGCAGCTTGGATCGTGGGGGGAATGGTGGCTACACCTTC.

This chain links TRBV9 with TRBJ2-3; D might be TRBD1 (6 bases). V was cut by 3 bases and J by 1 base, with 15 bases left in between. Germline V lookup: CDR1 SGDLS, CDR2 YYNGEE. The length of the CDR3 is 16 residues. CDR3 DNA: TGTGCCAGCAGCGCGCACCGGGACACAGGCACAGATACGCAGTATTTT. Residues: CASSAHRDTGTDTQYF. Full variable domain (outside the CDR3, taken from reference TRBV9 and TRBJ2-3): DSGVTQTPKHLITATGQRVTLRCSPRSGDLSVYWYQQSLDQGLQFLIQYYNGEERAKGNILERFSAQQFPDLHSELNLSSLELGDSALYFCASSAHRDTGTDTQYFGPGTRLTVL.

The V call is TRBV7-9, the J call TRBJ2-5, with TRBD1 identical over 8 bases. CDR3 length equals 15 residues. J lost 5 bases, V lost 4 bases, and 9 bases had no gene match. CDR1 is SEHNR and CDR2 is FQNEAQ in the germline V gene (reference sequence). The CDR3, as DNA: TGTGCCAGCAGCTCCGGACAGGGCGGAGGGGAGACCCAGTACTTC. Its protein product is CASSSGQGGGETQYF.

The chain employs TRBV4-2 and TRBJ2-3; TRBD2 might be the D (7 bases). CDR1 LGHNA and CDR2 YNFKEQ come from the germline V gene. Trimming took 4 bases from V and 1 from J, leaving 24 bases between them. This CDR3 region has 19 residues. In DNA, the CDR3 is TGTGCCAGCAGCCCGGTTGGGATCGGGTCGGGGGGCGGCACAGATACGCAGTATTTT. This sequence encodes CASSPVGIGSGGGTDTQYF.